This T cell receptor (beta chain) was identified in a study of cytomegalovirus exposure and HLA in healthy donors (TCRdb year 2017). Regarding the study in general: In an earlier analysis of 587 of the donors, 250 to 300 Gb of sequence data and some 120 million unique TCR beta sequences from about 190 million T cells were reported. Roughly 300 gigabases of sequencing data and around 88 million unique TCR sequences made up an early release that covered approximately 700 HLA-typed donors. Of the approximately 370 genotyped donors, 81% were placed in the genetic ancestry cluster associated with self-reported Caucasian donors. The study was designed to test whether signatures of past pathogen exposure could be identified by cataloging public T cell receptors. The study used immunosequencing to profile the T cell repertoires of hundreds of subjects and linked those repertoires to cytomegalovirus serostatus. A separate validation cohort of over 95 different subjects was used in addition to the approximately 610-subject first cohort. To predict cytomegalovirus infection status, the study combined high-throughput TCR immunosequencing, statistical association of individual TCRs with disease status, and machine learning. In a later analysis, previously published TCR beta repertoires from 670 or so donors were re-analyzed and high-resolution HLA genotyping was added so that TCR occurrence patterns could be studied. Rather than using new phenotypic data, the later analysis identified candidate immune exposures from TCR beta sequences and from how often those sequences occurred across donors. An earlier analysis of several hundred of the donors applied high-throughput TCR beta sequencing to assess whether each TCR beta V gene segment acted as functional or pseudogenic. Donor age, sex, ethnicity and CMV serostatus were collected together with the repertoire data. Genome-wide SNP genotypes for about 60% of the 666 donors were used in a later genetic analysis, which treated that subset as a discovery cohort. Every discovery cohort repertoire had been produced on one sequencing platform. HLA typing covered class I and class II loci at four-digit resolution. The number of typed donors differed by locus: about 620-640 for A, B, C, DRB1 and DQB1; about 520 for DQA1; around 580 for DPA1; and some 470 for DPB1. A few DR-DQ haplotypes were handled as single units for association and clustering because linkage in the cohort was strong. Across approximately 420 genotyped donors of the cohort, an average of roughly 250,000 unique TCR beta nucleotide sequences per donor were sequenced, and about a sixth of those sequences were non-productive. What the research found in general, with its limitations: The 87-base-pair reads could not distinguish some IMGT-functional V segments, including TRBV6-2 and TRBV6-3, so those segments were excluded. A later analysis associated about 17,000 TCR beta sequences with specific HLA alleles at a false discovery rate of 0.05. A later analysis reported that several top co-occurrence clusters appeared linked to parvovirus B19, influenza, CMV and Epstein-Barr virus. Cytomegalovirus status was reported to be diagnosed by the classifier with high specificity and sensitivity in both the original and validation cohorts. Sequencing depth was assumed to be roughly uniform across donors in the presence/absence analyses, though that assumption may not hold. A group of highly shared sequence variants was considered likely to be a technical artifact of the sequencing pipeline. Because HLA typing was missing for some donors at each locus, association tests included only the typed subset. According to a later genetic analysis, donors in an Asian-associated ancestry cluster had fewer N-insertions in productive TCRs than the approximately 700-donor mean. When HLA alleles, especially DR and DQ, strongly co-occurred, attributing TCR associations to individual alleles was difficult. In vitro tests confirmed that a few of the cytomegalovirus-associated TCR beta chains recognize cytomegalovirus antigens. In a later analysis, HLA-associated TCR beta chains showed more clonal expansion and lower generation probabilities than non-associated chains that were equally common. The authors suggested that the approach could potentially be generalized to other disease states and immunological phenotypes. The study gave a list of around 170 TCR beta chains associated with cytomegalovirus. In a later analysis, most CMV-associated TCR beta chains were found to appear HLA-restricted, with HLA associations seemingly driven largely by CMV exposure. In a later analysis, TCR association rates were found to vary across HLA loci, with the most associated TCRs seen for DRB1 alleles and the fewest for HLA-C alleles. Most TCR sequences were observed very rarely across donors, whereas some public TCRs were present in many individuals. The only immune exposure information available for the cohort was CMV serostatus. Because counts were too low, seventeen rarely observed V segments, including chromosome 9 orphons, were excluded from the earlier analysis of under 650 of the donors. Linkage disequilibrium might explain the correlated functional status among segregating V segments, but an unknown experimental factor could not be ruled out. A further reported finding was that TCR beta sequences accurately predicted the HLA-A and HLA-B alleles for most subjects in the first cohort. In an earlier analysis of over 550 of the donors, most TCR beta V segments were observed in productive rearrangements about 87% or about 30% of the time, broadly matching IMGT annotations. This cohort had only TCR beta chains sequenced, and the lack of alpha or paired-chain data limited which features could be detected. An association between a missense DCLRE1C variant and V-gene and J-gene trimming of TCR beta chains was found in a later genetic analysis and replicated in an independent cohort.

CDR1 is given as MNHNY and CDR2 as SVGAGI, both from the germline V gene (reference sequence). The CDR3 has 15 amino acids, counting the end cysteine and phenylalanine. Only the CDR3 region is kept as DNA, spanning 45 bases read in frame from base 1. The library was obtained by the immunoSEQ multiplex PCR assay. The multiplex PCR relied on a mix of 60 forward primers for TCR Vbeta segments and 13 reverse primers for TCR Jbeta segments. A multiplex PCR assay on genomic DNA amplified the CDR3 region of rearranged TCR beta genes. On the Illumina HiSeq System, the amplified TCR beta libraries were sequenced as 87-base-pair reads. The paper's data handling went like this. A later analysis tallied 75 million to 85 million unique TCR beta chains across the roughly 610 repertoires, and approximately 12 million of those chains were shared by two or more donors. To remove PCR and sequencing errors, raw reads were error-corrected and collapsed into unique sequences using a nearest-neighbor algorithm that merged closely related sequences. To assign V, D and J gene segments, CDR3 sequences were aligned to IMGT reference sequences. For a sequence to be retained, a match of at least six nucleotides was required to both a V gene segment and a J gene segment. Rearrangements were classified as productive when the CDR3 lacked stop codons and remained in frame with V and J, and all other rearrangements were classified as non-productive. CDR3 was defined by IMGT convention, running from the second conserved V-encoded cysteine to the conserved J-encoded phenylalanine. The earlier analysis of 587 of the donors excluded sequences that lacked an unambiguous match to a single V gene segment. An earlier analysis of fewer than 750 of the donors called V segments functional above 56.7% productive rearrangements and segregating when the between-donor standard deviation exceeded 5%. To diagnose cytomegalovirus status from the catalog of TCR beta chain sequences, a statistical classification framework was built. In a later analysis, TCR nucleotide sequences were compared against IMGT/GENE-DB human TR gene sequences so that V and J genes could be assigned. Using the TCRdist pipeline, a later analysis assigned CDR3 sequences along with most-parsimonious VDJ recombination scenarios. In a later analysis, each TCR beta chain was defined by its CDR3 amino acid sequence together with its V-gene family, and reads lacking a unique V-gene family were excluded. To address suspected cross-contamination and a sequencing artifact, a later analysis removed 592 highly shared, low-generation-probability nucleotide sequences. In a later analysis, a clonal expansion index was calculated for each public chain from normalized within-repertoire ranks of inferred template counts. In a later analysis, generation probabilities were computed with a VDJ recombination model fitted to out-of-frame rearrangements, and the resulting probabilities were checked against IGoR. In a later analysis, hypergeometric tests were used to score TCR-TCR, TCR-HLA and TCR-CMV co-occurrence, with a repertoire-size bias correction applied to TCR pairs. False discovery rates were estimated in a later analysis by permuting HLA or CMV assignments 20 times. In a later analysis, co-occurring TCRs were grouped with DBSCAN, and TCRdist sequence similarity was added when clustering was performed within HLA-allele-positive subsets. Repertoires with fewer than 30,000 or more than 120,000 public chains were left out of co-occurrence clustering, as were about five repertoires with anomalous nucleotide sharing. The table comes from immuneACCESS by way of TCRdb, which keeps in-frame sequences with V and J called. Part of the clones is missing from these tables; in studies checked, under half for an unresolved V gene and the rest for unknown reasons. From that table come the V and J calls and clone size; the DNA was used to work out D and trimming. The sample records more than 150,000 clones, approximately 80% of which are singletons. The ten largest account for approximately 6% of the sample.

The cohort comprised approximately 700 healthy bone marrow donors. All cohort members were sampled while nominally healthy, although unrecorded immune exposures were likely present. The donor tested CMV seropositive and was one of the 289 seropositive cohort members. A peripheral blood sample was collected from each donor, and TCR beta sequencing was performed on peripheral blood mononuclear cells. Genomic DNA extraction from the blood cell samples was performed with the Qiagen DNeasy Blood Extraction Kit. Of note for this clone: Its specific antigen is unknown. Within one base of it there is no much larger clone, and no base qualities were kept.

The material sequenced was PBMCs. This clonotype was sampled from a woman younger than 45 in good health and CMV-seropositive. The chain couples TRBV6-6 to TRBJ2-5, with 8 bases in between that match TRBD1. The J call is in doubt because the DNA end fits TRBJ2-7 better. The base sequence is TGTGCCAGCAGTTACTCTGGACAGGGCCCCTACGAGCAGTACTTC. The translation is CASSYSGQGPYEQYF.